The source of this T cell receptor beta chain is a study of early T cells in non-severe SARS-CoV-2 infection. On the study more broadly: Alpha and beta chains were unpaired, from unsorted whole-blood bulk RNA.

Study-level results: Database matching using VDJdb favored anti-spike CD8 responses, with private and CD4 specificities left missing.

This clonotype was detected many times. Its specificity is not known. The V end was cut by 1 base, the J end by 2 bases, with 19 bases between. Germline V gene data show CDR1 as SGHNT and CDR2 as YENEEA. This CDR3 spans 18 amino acids. Individual cDNA molecules carried attached unique molecular identifiers. TCRdb analysed the 5' RACE reads with MiXCR anew, one entry per CDR3 protein. The sample lists under 30,000 distinct CDR3 sequences, 5.5% to 7% seen once, with 2.4% in the top ten. The chain carries TRBV11-3 and TRBJ2-3; a weak D match, TRBD1 (6 bases). Specimen: whole blood. This clonotype was obtained from an adult who was a healthcare worker with PCR-confirmed SARS-CoV-2 infection or an uninfected control (not recorded which). The CDR3 loop is CASSLGNRVGVATDTQYF. The CDR3 DNA is TGTGCCAGCAGCTTAGGAAACAGGGTTGGCGTGGCCACAGATACGCAGTATTTT.